The 25 T cell receptor beta chains in this list originate from one sample, sequenced in a study of blood T cell repertoires in COVID-19. Data came from immunoSEQ multiplex PCR; TCRdb stores just in-frame clones and leaves some out. The sample includes about 150,000 clones, approximately 88% of them seen just once. Sample: peripheral blood. These TCRs come from a human donor in a cohort sampled during active COVID-19.

The genes are TRBV12-5 and TRBJ2-2; 7 bases are a match to TRBD1. V lost 7 bases, J lost 4 bases, and 9 bases stayed unmatched. Germline V CDR1 and CDR2: LGHNT, FRNRAP. This CDR3 region has 15 residues. The CDR3 spells CASALDRVVTGELFF. As DNA, the CDR3 is TGTGCTAGTGCCCTCGACAGGGTAGTCACCGGGGAGCTGTTTTTT.

This chain uses TRBV29-1 with TRBJ1-2, with 11 bases identical to TRBD1. This CDR3 has 17 residues. The ends lost 4 bases at V and 3 bases at J; junction bases unmatched: 13. The V gene's germline CDR1 is SQVTM and CDR2 ANQGSEA. The CDR3 sequence is CSVALQGQGVYHYGYTF. The CDR3 DNA reads as TGCAGCGTTGCTCTACAGGGACAGGGGGTATACCACTATGGCTACACCTTC.

V is TRBV3-1 (or the pseudogene TRBV3-2) and J is TRBJ2-2; D gene uncertain. Trimming cost V 1 base and J 4 bases, with 7 bases left between them. The CDR3 spans 14 residues. The germline V gene encodes CDR1 LGHDT and CDR2 YNNKEL (reference sequence). The CDR3 spells CASSQARSTGELFF. In DNA form, the CDR3 reads TGTGCCAGCAGCCAAGCCCGGTCCACCGGGGAGCTGTTTTTT.

The chain links TRBV28 to TRBJ2-7; 9 bases are shared with TRBD1. CDR3 length: 14 residues. The germline gives CDR1 MDHEN, CDR2 SYDVKM. J gave up 4 bases and V 0 bases, and 1 base lay outside the gene matches. The CDR3 reads CASSLWGQGYEQYV. The CDR3 nucleotides read TGTGCCAGCAGTTTATGGGGACAGGGATACGAGCAGTACGTC.

This sequence joins TRBV3-1 (or the pseudogene TRBV3-2) and TRBJ2-1; 8 nucleotides agree with TRBD2. The CDR3 totals 14 residues. After removal of 1 base from V and 5 bases from J, the junction contained 1 base not matched to a gene. Germline V CDR1 and CDR2: LGHDT, YNNKEL (reference sequence). The CDR3 DNA is TGTGCCAGCAGCCAAGTACTAGCGGACAATGAGCAGTTCTTC. It is translated as CASSQVLADNEQFF.

The rearrangement joins TRBV14 to TRBJ2-3; no reliable D call. V was clipped by 2 bases and J by 1 base, with 4 bases between them. CDR3 length: 13 residues. Germline lookup yields CDR1 SGHDN and CDR2 FVKESK. Here the CDR3 DNA reads TGTGCCAGCAGCCAAAGCCGCACAGATACGCAGTATTTT. Amino acids: CASSQSRTDTQYF.

The chain is built from TRBV29-1 and TRBJ2-2, with D tentatively TRBD1 (6 bases). The V gene lost 5 bases and the J gene lost 4 bases, with 14 bases spanning the gap. Germline CDR1 SQVTM, CDR2 ANQGSEA. CDR3 length: 14 amino acids. CDR3 sequence reads: CSVQIMGATGELFF. The DNA for the CDR3 is TGCAGCGTTCAGATTATGGGGGCCACCGGGGAGCTGTTTTTT.

This clone has only a few counts. The chain is built from TRBV14 and TRBJ1-2; TRBD1 agrees at 7 bases. The CDR3 has 14 residues. The germline V gene has CDR1 SGHDN and CDR2 FVKESK. The V gene end was trimmed by 1 base and the J gene end by 7 bases; junction bases not matched to a gene: 6. The CDR3 DNA is TGTGCCAGCAGCCAAGCCACAGGGGCCGGTGGCTACACCTTC. Translation: CASSQATGAGGYTF.

This chain joins TRBV2 and TRBJ2-1, with 9 bases fitting TRBD1. Germline CDR1 and CDR2: SNHLY and FYNNEI. The CDR3 length is 15 residues. Germline trimming cut 4 bases from V and 6 bases from J; bases unmatched to any gene: 7. The CDR3 reads CASSGGGQGVNEQFF. The CDR3 DNA follows: TGTGCCAGCAGTGGAGGGGGACAGGGTGTCAATGAGCAGTTCTTC. The full variable domain, with the rest looked up from reference TRBV2 and TRBJ2-1, is EPEVTQTPSHQVTQMGQEVILRCVPISNHLYFYWYRQILGQKVEFLVSFYNNEISEKSEIFDDQFSVERPDGSNFTLKIRSTKLEDSAMYFCASSGGGQGVNEQFFGPGTRLTVL.

The chain has TRBV27 and TRBJ2-3, with 7 bases aligning to TRBD2. The CDR3 sequence is 15 residues long. The germline CDR1 and CDR2 sequences are MNHEY and SMNVEV (reference sequence). The V and J ends lost 3 bases and 3 bases, in that order; junction bases with no gene match: 6. DNA for the CDR3: TGTGCCAGCAGTTTTGGGGGGGTCCCGACAGATACGCAGTATTTT. It specifies CASSFGGVPTDTQYF.

The gene calls are TRBV7-8 and TRBJ2-7; TRBD2 matches 9 bases. The CDR3 has 15 amino acids. CDR1 is SGHVS and CDR2 is FQNEAQ in the germline V gene. The V segment lost 5 bases and the J segment 9 bases; nucleotides outside the gene matches: 14. DNA for the CDR3: TGTGCCAGCAGCCCCATGAGGGCGGGAGGGCAAAGGCAGTACGTC. This codes for CASSPMRAGGQRQYV.

The rearrangement joins TRBV7-2 to TRBJ2-2; 9 bases are a match to TRBD2. Trimming removed 1 base from V and 2 bases from J; junction bases left unmatched: 8. Germline loops: CDR1 SGHTA, CDR2 FQGNSA. This CDR3 region has 18 residues. In DNA form, the CDR3 reads TGTGCCAGCAGCTTAGAATATCTTAGCGGGGGAAACACCGGGGAGCTGTTTTTT. Protein product: CASSLEYLSGGNTGELFF.

This clone appeared once. The junction shows a germline mismatch at one end, possibly a read error. The chain couples TRBV12-3 or TRBV12-4 to TRBJ1-6, with D unresolved. This CDR3 is built from 13 residues. CDR3 DNA sequence: TGTGCCAGCAGCCTAGCCGGCAATTCTCCCCTCCACTTT. Encoded protein: CASSLAGNSPLHF.

The V and J genes are TRBV7-9 and TRBJ2-5, with 7 bases lining up with TRBD1. Looked up from germline, CDR1 is SEHNR and CDR2 is FQNEAQ (reference sequence). With V trimmed by 5 bases and J by 3 bases, 3 bases remained unmatched. This CDR3 contains 13 residues. The CDR3 bases are TGTGCCAGCAGCCTGGGACAGAAAGAGACCCAGTACTTC. This codes for CASSLGQKETQYF. The full variable domain, completed using reference TRBV7-9 and TRBJ2-5, is DTGVSQNPRHKITKRGQNVTFRCDPISEHNRLYWYRQTLGQGPEFLTYFQNEAQLEKSRLLSDRFSAERPKGSFSTLEIQRTEQGDSAMYLCASSLGQKETQYFGPGTRLLVL.

The V call is TRBV5-1, the J call TRBJ1-4; no reliable D call. Germline V gene lookup returns CDR1 SGHRS and CDR2 YFSETQ. CDR3 length: 16 residues. V gave up 1 base and J gave up 4 bases, with 14 bases separating them. DNA of the CDR3: TGCGCCAGCAGCTTGTCGAGGGATAGTGGTAATGAAAAACTGTTTTTT. Amino acids: CASSLSRDSGNEKLFF.

CDR3 bases: TGTGCCAGCAGGACAGGGGGAACCTCGGGCGGGGAGCTGTTTTTT. As protein: CASRTGGTSGGELFF. The rearrangement uses TRBV9 and TRBJ2-2; the match to TRBD1 covers 9 bases. The CDR3 spans 15 residues. Germline CDR1 reads SGDLS; CDR2 reads YYNGEE. The ends lost 5 bases at V and 7 bases at J; junction bases unmatched: 9.

In this sample, this clone turned up once. The chain employs TRBV10-2 and TRBJ2-2, with TRBD2 matching over 10 bases. Germline assignment: CDR1 WSHSY and CDR2 SAAADI. After removal of 2 bases from V and 3 bases from J, the junction contained 3 bases not matched to a gene. The CDR3 spans 16 residues. The CDR3 DNA reads as TGCGCCAGCAGTGAGAGCGGGAGGGCGGACACCGGGGAGCTGTTTTTT. Translated: CASSESGRADTGELFF.

The J gene is TRBJ2-5, the V gene TRBV19; TRBD1 agrees at 8 bases. Trimming took 9 bases from V and 5 from J; bases not matched to a gene: 8. Germline V gene sequence: CDR1 LNHDA, CDR2 SQIVND (reference sequence). This CDR3 has 13 residues. The CDR3 here is CASGQGARETQYF. CDR3 sequence (DNA): TGTGCCAGCGGCCAGGGGGCCAGGGAGACCCAGTACTTC.

The CDR3 spells CASPEGRTSNTDTQYF. The CDR3 nucleotides read TGTGCCAGCCCCGAGGGAAGAACGAGCAACACAGATACGCAGTATTTT. V gene TRBV2 combines with J gene TRBJ2-3; TRBD2 might be the D (5 bases). Trimming took 8 bases from V and 2 from J, leaving 20 bases between them. The CDR3 has 16 residues. Per the germline V gene, CDR1 is SNHLY and CDR2 is FYNNEI.

DNA of the CDR3: TGTGCCAGCAGCCTCGACAGGGGCACAGATACGCAGTATTTT. Translated: CASSLDRGTDTQYF. The rearrangement joins TRBV11-1 to TRBJ2-3; 7 bases line up with TRBD1. Trimming took 5 bases from V and 1 from J; bases not matched to a gene: 3. Germline V lookup: CDR1 SGHAT, CDR2 FQDESV (reference sequence). This CDR3 is built from 14 residues.

The chain couples TRBV5-4 to TRBJ2-7; 9 bases fit TRBD1. Germline CDR1 is SGHNT and CDR2 is YYREEE (reference sequence). The CDR3 extends over 14 amino acids. J lost 3 bases, V lost 1 base, and 2 bases had no gene match. CDR3 residues: CASSLKGQGYEQYV. In nucleotides, the CDR3 is TGTGCCAGCAGCTTGAAGGGACAGGGCTACGAGCAGTACGTC.

This clone was observed once. The rearrangement joins TRBV3-1 (or the pseudogene TRBV3-2) to TRBJ2-2; 8 bases map to TRBD1. Germline CDR1 and CDR2: LGHDT and YNNKEL (reference sequence). V lost 3 bases to trimming and J lost 4 bases; unmatched junction nucleotides: 7. The CDR3 is 16 amino acids. CDR3 nucleotides: TGTGCCAGCAGCCAGCCAGGGGGCGCGAGCACCGGGGAGCTGTTTTTT. Amino acids: CASSQPGGASTGELFF.

This clone was observed at least ten times. The chain links TRBV19 to TRBJ2-2; 12 bases line up with TRBD1. The junction had 4 bases not matched to a gene; V was cut back by 1 base and J by 4 bases. There are 17 residues in the CDR3. The germline gives CDR1 LNHDA, CDR2 SQIVND (reference sequence). In nucleotides, the CDR3 is TGTGCCAGTAGTATAGCGGGACAGGGGGCGTTCACCGGGGAGCTGTTTTTT. Its protein product is CASSIAGQGAFTGELFF.

The rearrangement joins TRBV2 to TRBJ1-3; D is ambiguous. The V gene's germline CDR1 is SNHLY and CDR2 FYNNEI. The CDR3 has 20 residues. The V end was cut by 0 bases, the J end by 3 bases, with 24 bases between. DNA for the CDR3: TGTGCCAGCAGTGAAGCTAGGTCTGGGTCAGGACTTTCCCGTGGAAACACCATATATTTT. This translates into CASSEARSGSGLSRGNTIYF.

The chain employs TRBV30 and TRBJ1-6, with D uncertain. The CDR3 is 12 residues long. Deletions cut 3 bases from V and 10 bases from J, with 10 bases between. CDR1 and CDR2 from the germline V gene are GTSNPN and SVGIG (reference sequence). CDR3 in DNA: TGTGCCTGGAGATTCGAGAGATCACCCCTCCACTTT. This codes for CAWRFERSPLHF.